These T cell receptor beta chains were read from a single sample in a study of shared clonotypes between healthy human individuals. The protocol was immunoSEQ multiplex PCR, while the TCRdb copy is restricted to in-frame clones and leaves out a portion. The sample contains around 2.5 million clones, 93% of which appear only once. Material for sequencing was naive CD4+ T cells from PBMCs. These receptors came from a man in his late teens or twenties in good health. Some clones in this sample may be carry-over from other donors' samples. CDR3s include the opening cysteine and the closing phenylalanine or tryptophan. Each record gives: clone size, D gene, V gene, J gene, CDR3 protein, CDR3 DNA. D genes are given only for firm matches. Clone size, where shown, is once, few, many, or a class for clones that have expanded.

size: few
D: NA
V: TRBV7-2
J: TRBJ1-1
CDR3: CASSLRQNTEAFF
DNA: TGTGCCAGCAGCTTACGACAGAACACTGAAGCTTTCTTT

size: NA
D: NA
V: TRBV7-9
J: TRBJ2-7
CDR3: CASSLRVGRQYF
DNA: TGTGCCAGCAGCTTACGAGTGGGAAGGCAGTACTTC

size: NA
D: NA
V: TRBV5-5
J: TRBJ2-1
CDR3: CASSLRQGDYNEQFF
DNA: TGTGCCAGCAGCTTGCGGCAGGGCGACTACAATGAGCAGTTCTTC

size: few
D: NA
V: TRBV5-4
J: TRBJ1-1
CDR3: CASSFGGTEAFF
DNA: TGTGCCAGCAGCTTTGGAGGAACTGAAGCTTTCTTT

size: NA
D: TRBD1
V: TRBV5-4
J: TRBJ1-6
CDR3: CASSPGGTGDSPLHF
DNA: TGTGCCAGCAGCCCGGGGGGGACAGGGGATTCACCCCTCCACTTT

size: NA
D: NA
V: TRBV27
J: TRBJ2-7
CDR3: CASFPGTVSHYYEQYF
DNA: TGTGCCAGTTTTCCCGGCACAGTCTCCCACTACTACGAGCAGTACTTC

size: NA
D: TRBD2
V: TRBV5-4
J: TRBJ2-3
CDR3: CASSPSGRAEDTQYF
DNA: TGTGCCAGCAGCCCAAGCGGGAGGGCCGAAGATACGCAGTATTTT

size: NA
D: NA
V: TRBV14
J: TRBJ2-6
CDR3: CASSLFKSGSGANVLTF
DNA: TGTGCCAGCAGCCTTTTCAAAAGTGGATCTGGGGCCAACGTCCTGACTTTC

size: NA
D: TRBD1
V: TRBV30
J: TRBJ1-3
CDR3: CAWSRDRSGNTIYF
DNA: TGTGCCTGGAGTCGGGACAGGTCTGGAAACACCATATATTTT

size: NA
D: NA
V: TRBV5-1
J: TRBJ2-5
CDR3: CASSLQGQQETQYF
DNA: TGCGCCAGCAGCCTCCAAGGACAGCAAGAGACCCAGTACTTC

size: NA
D: NA
V: TRBV4-1
J: TRBJ2-1
CDR3: CASSQLLAAYNEQFF
DNA: TGCGCCAGCAGCCAACTCTTAGCGGCTTACAATGAGCAGTTCTTC

size: NA
D: NA
V: TRBV5-1
J: TRBJ1-3
CDR3: CASSWGAGERNTIYF
DNA: TGCGCCAGCAGCTGGGGGGCAGGAGAACGAAACACCATATATTTT

size: once
D: NA
V: TRBV29-1
J: TRBJ1-2
CDR3: CSVEVFGSALYGYTF
DNA: TGCAGCGTTGAAGTATTCGGCAGTGCCTTGTATGGCTACACCTTC

size: NA
D: TRBD1
V: TRBV28
J: TRBJ1-2
CDR3: CASSSLDRWDPYGYTF
DNA: TGTGCCAGCAGTTCACTGGACAGGTGGGATCCCTATGGCTACACCTTC

size: once
D: NA
V: TRBV9
J: TRBJ1-1
CDR3: CASSPEGRGNTEAFF
DNA: TGTGCCAGCAGCCCCGAGGGCAGGGGGAACACTGAAGCTTTCTTT

size: NA
D: NA
V: TRBV5-5
J: TRBJ2-2
CDR3: CASSLEPTNTGELFF
DNA: TGTGCCAGCAGCTTAGAACCCACGAACACCGGGGAGCTGTTTTTT

size: NA
D: NA
V: TRBV28
J: TRBJ2-4
CDR3: CASREGIAKNIQYF
DNA: TGTGCCAGCAGAGAAGGGATAGCCAAAAACATTCAGTACTTC

size: NA
D: TRBD1
V: TRBV27
J: TRBJ2-1
CDR3: CASSLGDRGNEQFF
DNA: TGTGCCAGCAGTTTAGGCGACAGGGGCAATGAGCAGTTCTTC

size: NA
D: TRBD2
V: TRBV4-1
J: TRBJ2-7
CDR3: CASSQGPLTSGSPYEQYF
DNA: TGCGCCAGCAGCCAAGGCCCTTTAACTAGCGGGAGCCCCTACGAGCAGTACTTC

size: NA
D: NA
V: TRBV9
J: TRBJ2-1
CDR3: CASSPRHGPSTYNEQFF
DNA: TGTGCCAGCAGCCCCCGGCACGGCCCCAGCACCTACAATGAGCAGTTCTTC

size: NA
D: NA
V: TRBV5-1
J: TRBJ1-3
CDR3: CASSLGSPISGNTIYF
DNA: TGCGCCAGCAGCTTGGGCAGCCCGATCTCTGGAAACACCATATATTTT

size: NA
D: NA
V: TRBV5-1
J: TRBJ2-3
CDR3: CASSIEDTQYF
DNA: TGCGCCAGCAGCATCGAAGATACGCAGTATTTT

size: NA
D: NA
V: TRBV5-1
J: TRBJ1-6
CDR3: CASSSRGLGSPLHF
DNA: TGCGCCAGCAGTAGTCGGGGACTCGGTTCACCCCTCCACTTT

size: NA
D: TRBD2
V: TRBV5-6
J: TRBJ2-1
CDR3: CASSLGANDWREGLNEQFF
DNA: TGTGCCAGCAGCTTAGGCGCTAACGACTGGCGGGAGGGCCTAAATGAGCAGTTCTTC

size: NA
D: TRBD2
V: TRBV2
J: TRBJ2-1
CDR3: CASRRLAGEYNEQFF
DNA: TGTGCCAGCAGAAGACTAGCGGGAGAATACAATGAGCAGTTCTTC

size: once
D: NA
V: TRBV5-1
J: TRBJ1-4
CDR3: CASSFGQGNEKLFF
DNA: TGCGCCAGCAGCTTCGGCCAGGGTAATGAAAAACTGTTTTTT

size: NA
D: TRBD1
V: TRBV28
J: TRBJ1-2
CDR3: CASSLSTGGGYTF
DNA: TGTGCCAGCAGTCTCTCCACAGGGGGTGGCTACACCTTC

size: NA
D: TRBD1
V: TRBV19
J: TRBJ2-3
CDR3: CASRSRTGRTDTQYF
DNA: TGTGCCAGTAGAAGTAGGACAGGGCGCACAGATACGCAGTATTTT